This T cell receptor (beta chain) was profiled in a study of blood T cell repertoires in COVID-19. Study-level information: Material from acute and convalescent COVID-19 was sourced from the United States, Italy and Spain. In each case, the material was cDNA or gDNA derived from T cells, B-cell-depleted T cells, or PBMCs.

The V and J ends lost 8 bases and 0 bases respectively, with 7 bases between them. The V gene's germline CDR1 is SNHLY and CDR2 FYNNEI. CDR3 length: 12 amino acids. Authors' methods: It was from reference gene primer amplification that nucleated cell counts were estimated. Data came from immunoSEQ multiplex PCR; TCRdb stores just in-frame clones and leaves some out. From that table come the V and J calls and clone size; the DNA was used to work out D and trimming. Counted here are 250,000 to 350,000 clones, roughly 90% occurring once; the ten biggest clones make up approximately 12%. V gene TRBV2 combines with J gene TRBJ1-1; D gene uncertain. This sequence originates from a woman aged 60-70 years with acute or convalescent COVID-19. Sequenced: peripheral blood. The DNA of the CDR3 is TGTGCCAGCCGGGGAGTGAACACTGAAGCTTTCTTT. Translating it yields CASRGVNTEAFF.